This T cell receptor beta chain was sequenced in a study of blood T cell repertoires in COVID-19. Study-wide background: Italy, Spain and the United States were the sources of the convalescent and acute COVID-19 samples.

This CDR3 region has 15 residues. CDR1 is SGHNT and CDR2 is YYREEE in the germline V gene (reference sequence). V lost 4 bases and J lost 7; bases outside the gene matches: 10. Cohort 3 recovery required two negative PCRs, clearance, or symptom resolution. Some clones are missing from TCRdb's copy, which holds only in-frame ones; the method was immunoSEQ multiplex PCR. This sample carries approximately 440,000 clones, around 87% of them seen once, and the ten largest clones take approximately 0.7%. Sequenced: PBMCs or T cells enriched from blood (not recorded which). The J gene is TRBJ2-7, the V gene TRBV5-4, with TRBD2 matching over 11 bases. The receptor was derived from a woman under 30 who had recovered from COVID-19. As DNA, the CDR3 is TGTGCCAGCAGCAGTAGCGGGGGGGCCCTAGGGGAGCAGTACTTC. Encoded protein: CASSSSGGALGEQYF.